This T cell receptor (beta chain) was sequenced during a study of cytomegalovirus exposure and HLA in healthy donors. Study in general: Among the approximately 400 genotyped donors, 81% were placed in the Caucasian-associated ancestry cluster.

Per germline, CDR1 SNHLY and CDR2 FYNNEI. The CDR3 has 14 amino acids. Study outcomes and limitations: In an earlier analysis, about 87% or about 30%: the productive usage of most TCR beta V segments. The authors listed over 150 TCR beta chains as cytomegalovirus-associated. The authors later linked a missense DCLRE1C variant to TCR beta V- and J-gene trimming.

PCR primers comprised 60 Vbeta and 13 Jbeta primers. Only in-frame clones appear in the TCRdb table, and some are missing; sequencing was by immunoSEQ multiplex PCR. The sample lists approximately 260,000 clones, around four fifths occurring once. Turning to this clone: Its antigen is still unknown. An end of the junction does not agree with germline; a read error may underlie this.

V usage is TRBV2 and J usage is TRBJ2-7; TRBD1 agrees at 7 bases. Sequencing was performed on PBMCs. This receptor was obtained from a woman in her thirties or forties in good health and CMV-seropositive. The CDR3: CASREDRVRYEQYF. As DNA, the CDR3 is TGTGCCAGCAGGGAAGACAGGGTGAGATACGAGCAGTACTTC.